These 20 T cell receptor beta chains came from one sample sequenced in a study of T cell changes during pregnancy in multiple sclerosis. Only in-frame clones appear in the TCRdb table, and some are missing; sequencing was by immunoSEQ multiplex PCR. The data show tens of thousands of clones, roughly 91% seen once. The material sequenced was CD4+ T cells from peripheral blood mononuclear cells, taken in the third trimester of pregnancy. Every receptor here comes from a female donor with multiple sclerosis, enrolled in a pregnancy study.

The rearrangement uses TRBV28 and TRBJ1-5, with D maybe TRBD1 (6 bases). The V gene lost 5 bases and the J gene lost 2 bases, with 16 bases spanning the gap. The germline V gene has CDR1 MDHEN and CDR2 SYDVKM. This CDR3 contains 16 residues. The CDR3 region is CASSPSQGGGNQPQHF. The CDR3 DNA reads as TGTGCCAGCAGTCCCTCACAGGGAGGGGGCAATCAGCCCCAGCATTTT.

V gene TRBV19 combines with J gene TRBJ2-1; weak D call: TRBD2 (5 bases). V lost 6 bases and J lost 9, with 9 bases in between. Germline loops: CDR1 LNHDA, CDR2 SQIVND (reference sequence). The CDR3 runs to 11 residues. This CDR3 reads CASSLASEQFF. CDR3 in DNA: TGTGCCAGTAGCCTAGCAAGTGAGCAGTTCTTC.

This sequence joins TRBV11-2 and TRBJ1-2; 8 bases agree with TRBD1. This CDR3 has 19 residues. V was clipped by 4 bases and J by 0 bases; unmatched bases: 16. The germline V gene has CDR1 SGHAT and CDR2 FQNNGV. CDR3: CASSSGERQGWIANYGYTF. CDR3 DNA: TGTGCCAGCAGCTCGGGGGAGAGACAGGGGTGGATCGCTAACTATGGCTACACCTTC.

The chain is built from TRBV18 and TRBJ2-5; 7 bases are shared with TRBD2. J gave up 2 bases and V 1 base, and 4 bases lay outside the gene matches. Germline V gene sequence: CDR1 KGHSH, CDR2 LQKENI. The CDR3 totals 15 residues. The CDR3, as DNA: TGTGCCAGCTCACCACTAGGACTAGAGCAAGAGACCCAGTACTTC. Protein product: CASSPLGLEQETQYF.

The chain uses TRBV6-1 and TRBJ2-5; D uncertain. This CDR3 is built from 14 residues. Trimming took off 7 bases at V and 0 bases at J, with 12 bases between the two ends. Germline V gene data show CDR1 as MNHNS and CDR2 as SASEGT. Here the CDR3 reads CASISGWYQETQYF. The CDR3 DNA is TGTGCCAGCATCTCCGGGTGGTACCAAGAGACCCAGTACTTC.

The rearrangement joins TRBV29-1 to TRBJ2-1, with D possibly matching TRBD1 (5 bases). The V gene lost 3 bases and the J gene lost 2 bases, with 8 bases spanning the gap. Germline CDR1 and CDR2: SQVTM and ANQGSEA. The CDR3 consists of 13 residues. The CDR3, as DNA: TGCAGCGTTGACAGGGCCCCCTACAATGAGCAGTTCTTC. It is translated as CSVDRAPYNEQFF.

The V and J genes are TRBV4-2 and TRBJ2-7, with TRBD2 as a possible D gene (5 bases). Germline CDR1 is LGHNA and CDR2 is YNFKEQ. The CDR3 has 14 residues. Deletions cut 1 base from V and 0 bases from J, with 7 bases between. The CDR3: CASSQVGSSYEQYF. CDR3 DNA sequence: TGTGCCAGCAGCCAAGTGGGGAGCTCCTACGAGCAGTACTTC.

CDR3 bases: TGTGCCAGCAGTTCCCAGCGGGGGAGCTCCTACAATGAGCAGTTCTTC. Its protein product is CASSSQRGSSYNEQFF. The genes are TRBV6-5 and TRBJ2-1; 8 nucleotides match TRBD2. The CDR3 runs 16 residues. With 4 bases clipped from V and 0 bases from J, the junction kept 5 bases outside the gene matches. From germline, CDR1 is MNHEY and CDR2 SVGAGI.

This sequence joins TRBV4-1 and TRBJ2-3; D possibly corresponds to TRBD1 (6 bases). Germline lookup yields CDR1 MGHRA and CDR2 YSYEKL. CDR3 length equals 16 residues. Trimming took off 0 bases at V and 2 bases at J, with 12 bases between the two ends. DNA of the CDR3: TGCGCCAGCAGCCAAGAATTAAGGACAGTCACAGATACGCAGTATTTT. Its translation is CASSQELRTVTDTQYF.

This clone has just one count. The chain links TRBV15 to TRBJ1-6; TRBD1 might be the D (5 bases). Germline assignment: CDR1 LNHNV and CDR2 YYDKDF (reference sequence). The CDR3 sequence is 15 residues long. The germline V and J ends were trimmed by 5 bases and 6 bases, with 14 bases remaining between them. This CDR3 reads CATSEGARGNSPLHF. The CDR3 coding sequence is TGTGCCACCAGCGAAGGGGCAAGGGGTAATTCACCCCTCCACTTT.

J is TRBJ1-1 and V is TRBV30; possibly TRBD1 for D (6 bases). This CDR3 is built from 19 residues. Germline values: CDR1 GTSNPN, CDR2 SVGIG (reference sequence). Trimming cost V 4 bases and J 0 bases, with 27 bases left between them. In DNA, the CDR3 is TGTGCCTGGACCACCCTAAGGGGGGGGTTGGTTGTGATGAACACTGAAGCTTTCTTT. Protein product: CAWTTLRGGLVVMNTEAFF.

This clone has only one observation. The rearrangement uses TRBV7-2 and TRBJ2-1; 9 bases agree with TRBD2. With 2 bases clipped from V and 0 bases from J, the junction kept 11 bases outside the gene matches. The CDR3 length is 19 residues. Looked up from germline, CDR1 is SGHTA and CDR2 is FQGNSA. CDR3 region: CASSLRGLAGTSSYNEQFF. CDR3 in DNA: TGTGCCAGCAGCTTAAGGGGCCTAGCGGGGACCAGCTCCTACAATGAGCAGTTCTTC.

The sample holds one count of this clone. The chain uses TRBV5-4 and TRBJ2-3; 11 bases are shared with TRBD2. The CDR3 loop spans 15 amino acids. V was pared by 2 bases and J by 6 bases, with 5 bases of the junction left unmatched. Germline assignment: CDR1 SGHNT and CDR2 YYREEE (reference sequence). CDR3 in amino acids: CASSLGSGRADTQYF. In DNA form, the CDR3 reads TGTGCCAGCAGCTTAGGTAGCGGGAGGGCGGATACGCAGTATTTT.

The V and J genes are TRBV5-1 and TRBJ2-1; 7 bases are shared with TRBD1. J lost 0 bases, V lost 4 bases, and 10 bases had no gene match. Germline V lookup: CDR1 SGHRS, CDR2 YFSETQ. This CDR3 is 17 amino acids long. Here the CDR3 DNA reads TGCGCCAGCAGCCCACCGGGACAGAAAAGCTCCTACAATGAGCAGTTCTTC. This translates into CASSPPGQKSSYNEQFF.

The rearrangement links TRBV5-6 to TRBJ1-2; D gene uncertain. The V end was cut by 2 bases, the J end by 2 bases, with 13 bases between. Germline loops: CDR1 SGHDT, CDR2 YYEEEE. The CDR3 is made up of 15 amino acids. CDR3 in DNA: TGTGCCAGCAGCTTTTATGACACCCAAAACTATGGCTACACCTTC. Translating gives CASSFYDTQNYGYTF.

The rearrangement uses TRBV5-6 and TRBJ1-6; 9 bases line up with TRBD1. The CDR3 totals 18 residues. V trimming: 0 bases; J trimming: 10 bases; junction bases outside the gene matches: 14. Germline V CDR1 and CDR2: SGHDT, YYEEEE. The CDR3 DNA reads TGTGCCAGCAGCTTGGGAGGGACTTGGGGGACAGGGACATCACCCCTCCACTTT. Translated, it gives CASSLGGTWGTGTSPLHF.

The V gene is TRBV19, the J gene TRBJ2-7, with 10 nucleotides matching TRBD1. J lost 4 bases, V lost 1 base, and 7 bases had no gene match. Germline V gene sequence: CDR1 LNHDA, CDR2 SQIVND (reference sequence). The length of the CDR3 is 16 residues. In nucleotides, the CDR3 is TGTGCCAGTAGTATAGGGCCCGGGACAGGGGTATACGAGCAGTACTTC. It specifies CASSIGPGTGVYEQYF. Variable domain in full (rest from reference TRBV19 and TRBJ2-7): DGGITQSPKYLFRKEGQNVTLSCEQNLNHDAMYWYRQDPGQGLRLIYYSQIVNDFQKGDIAEGYSVSREKKESFPLTVTSAQKNPTAFYLCASSIGPGTGVYEQYFGPGTRLTVT.

Points on this clone: Germline and junction disagree at one end, which may indicate a read error. The V call is TRBV7-7, the J call TRBJ2-7; 7 bases are shared with TRBD1. The germline gives CDR1 SSHAT, CDR2 FNYEAQ (reference sequence). The CDR3 extends over 15 amino acids. CDR3 region: CASSLEGQISYEQYF. The CDR3 DNA sequence: TGTGCTAGCAGCTTAGAGGGACAGATCTCCTACGAGCAGTACTTC.

The rearrangement links TRBV10-2 to TRBJ1-2, with a tentative D call TRBD1 (5 bases). V was clipped by 0 bases and J by 8 bases, with 16 bases between them. CDR1 is WSHSY, CDR2 SAAADI, per germline. The CDR3 loop spans 15 amino acids. The CDR3 sequence is CASSESGGAPRGYTF. Written as DNA, the CDR3 is TGCGCCAGCAGTGAGTCAGGAGGGGCCCCACGGGGCTACACCTTC.

V and J are TRBV23-1 and TRBJ1-1; the D is unclear. TRBV23-1 is sorted into the ORF group, with uncertain function. CDR3 length equals 16 residues. Trimming shortened V by 7 bases and J by 1 base, and 19 bases separated the two germline ends. The CDR3 region has the DNA TGCGCCAGCACTAAACGTTCTGGGCCCTCGAACACTGAAGCTTTCTTT. Protein product: CASTKRSGPSNTEAFF.